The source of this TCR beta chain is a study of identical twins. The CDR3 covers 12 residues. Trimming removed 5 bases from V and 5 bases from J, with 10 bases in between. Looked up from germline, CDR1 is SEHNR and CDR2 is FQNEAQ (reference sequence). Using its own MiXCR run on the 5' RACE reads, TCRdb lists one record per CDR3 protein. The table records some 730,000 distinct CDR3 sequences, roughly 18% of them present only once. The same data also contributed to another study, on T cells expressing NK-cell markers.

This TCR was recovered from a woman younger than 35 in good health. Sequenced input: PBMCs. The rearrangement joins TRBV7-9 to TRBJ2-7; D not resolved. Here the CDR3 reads CASSLRSHEQYF. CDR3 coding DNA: TGTGCCAGCAGCCTCCGGTCTCACGAGCAGTACTTC.